The rows below give T cell receptor beta chains drawn from one sample of a study of CD4 and CD8 cells across lung adenocarcinoma regions. TCRdb fed the PCR reads into MiXCR, producing one record per CDR3 protein. The top ten clones hold 24% of a sample with under 10,000 distinct CDR3 sequences, roughly 56% of them seen once. Sequencing was performed on CD4+ T cells from the center of a lung tumor. Receptors were obtained from a female donor with lung adenocarcinoma. The CD4 and CD8 labels of this study may be unreliable. CDR3s include the opening cysteine and the closing phenylalanine or tryptophan. The D gene is left open where the match is weak. Size values are once, few and many counts, or a class for expanded clones, and some rows have none.

cdr3_length: 15; clone_size: NA; j_call: TRBJ2-5; d_call: NA; v_call: TRBV10-3; cdr3_aa: CAIRAYGQPQETQYF; cdr3_nt: TGTGCCATCAGGGCTTATGGACAGCCTCAAGAGACCCAGTACTTC
cdr3_length: 16; clone_size: NA; j_call: TRBJ2-2; d_call: TRBD1; v_call: TRBV23-1; cdr3_aa: CASSQWGQEPTGELFF; cdr3_nt: TGCGCCAGCAGTCAATGGGGACAGGAGCCCACCGGGGAGCTGTTTTTT
cdr3_length: 15; clone_size: large; j_call: TRBJ2-2; d_call: NA; v_call: TRBV6-5; cdr3_aa: CASSPKDRNTGELFF; cdr3_nt: TGTGCCAGCAGTCCCAAGGACAGAAACACCGGGGAGCTGTTTTTT
cdr3_length: 16; clone_size: NA; j_call: TRBJ2-7; d_call: NA; v_call: TRBV6-1; cdr3_aa: CASSGADYRGSYEQYF; cdr3_nt: TGTGCCAGCAGTGGCGCCGACTACCGGGGCTCCTACGAGCAGTACTTC
cdr3_length: 16; clone_size: NA; j_call: TRBJ2-7; d_call: TRBD1; v_call: TRBV27; cdr3_aa: CASRGRGGGGTETQYF; cdr3_nt: TGTGCCAGCAGGGGCCGAGGGGGCGGAGGCACAGAGACGCAGTACTTC
cdr3_length: 16; clone_size: NA; j_call: TRBJ2-3; d_call: NA; v_call: TRBV6-1; cdr3_aa: CASSEGQSVSTGEQYF; cdr3_nt: TGTGCCAGCAGTGAGGGGCAGAGCGTGAGCACCGGGGAGCAGTATTTT
cdr3_length: 13; clone_size: large; j_call: TRBJ2-5; d_call: TRBD2; v_call: TRBV6-1; cdr3_aa: CASGRGGEETQYF; cdr3_nt: TGTGCCAGCGGGCGGGGGGGAGAAGAGACCCAGTACTTC
cdr3_length: 13; clone_size: many; j_call: TRBJ1-6; d_call: NA; v_call: TRBV6-1; cdr3_aa: CASRGGARSPLHF; cdr3_nt: TGTGCCAGCCGAGGGGGGGCGAGATCACCCCTCCACTTT
cdr3_length: 14; clone_size: few; j_call: TRBJ2-2; d_call: NA; v_call: TRBV6-1; cdr3_aa: CASRQDTGPGELFF; cdr3_nt: TGTGCCAGCAGACAGGATACAGGGCCCGGGGAGCTGTTTTTT
cdr3_length: 16; clone_size: NA; j_call: TRBJ2-5; d_call: TRBD2; v_call: TRBV27; cdr3_aa: CASSSRLARGPETQYF; cdr3_nt: TGTGCCAGCAGTTCCCGACTAGCGCGTGGCCCAGAGACCCAGTACTTC
cdr3_length: 14; clone_size: few; j_call: TRBJ2-2; d_call: NA; v_call: TRBV6-1; cdr3_aa: CATLTGLNTGELFF; cdr3_nt: TGTGCCACCTTGACAGGCCTAAACACCGGGGAGCTGTTTTTT
cdr3_length: 15; clone_size: many; j_call: TRBJ2-7; d_call: NA; v_call: TRBV7-2; cdr3_aa: CASSLLGRDYNEQYF; cdr3_nt: TGTGCCAGCAGCTTATTAGGGAGAGATTACAATGAGCAGTACTTC
cdr3_length: 14; clone_size: once; j_call: TRBJ1-2; d_call: NA; v_call: TRBV7-2; cdr3_aa: CASSLAGSTYGYTF; cdr3_nt: TGTGCCAGCAGCTTAGCAGGGTCTACCTATGGCTACACCTTC
cdr3_length: 12; clone_size: NA; j_call: TRBJ2-1; d_call: NA; v_call: TRBV7-8; cdr3_aa: CASSPGTNEQFF; cdr3_nt: TGTGCCAGCAGCCCAGGGACTAATGAGCAGTTCTTC
cdr3_length: 15; clone_size: few; j_call: TRBJ2-4; d_call: TRBD2; v_call: TRBV27; cdr3_aa: CASTNLGGGGNIQSF; cdr3_nt: TGTGCCAGCACCAACCTCGGCGGGGGGGGAAACATCCAGTCTTTC
cdr3_length: 12; clone_size: NA; j_call: TRBJ2-1; d_call: NA; v_call: TRBV25-1; cdr3_aa: CASSEFYNEQFF; cdr3_nt: TGTGCCAGCAGTGAATTCTACAATGAGCAGTTCTTC
cdr3_length: 15; clone_size: NA; j_call: TRBJ2-6; d_call: NA; v_call: TRBV10-3; cdr3_aa: CAFLSGQSGAYVQNF; cdr3_nt: TGTGCCTTCCTATCTGGACAGTCGGGGGCCTACGTGCAGAATTTC
cdr3_length: 15; clone_size: NA; j_call: TRBJ2-5; d_call: NA; v_call: TRBV6-2/TRBV6-3; cdr3_aa: CASSYPGSPLETQYF; cdr3_nt: TGTGCCAGCAGTTACCCCGGGTCTCCCCTAGAGACCCAGTACTTC
cdr3_length: 14; clone_size: once; j_call: TRBJ2-7; d_call: NA; v_call: TRBV5-4; cdr3_aa: CASSPGTGPYEQYF; cdr3_nt: TGTGCCAGCAGCCCGGGGACCGGGCCCTACGAGCAGTACTTC
cdr3_length: 20; clone_size: NA; j_call: TRBJ2-5; d_call: TRBD2; v_call: TRBV6-5; cdr3_aa: CASSYSDYVASGRAVETQYF; cdr3_nt: TGTGCCAGCAGTTATTCTGACTACGTGGCTAGCGGGAGGGCCGTAGAGACCCAGTACTTC
cdr3_length: 14; clone_size: NA; j_call: TRBJ2-1; d_call: NA; v_call: TRBV6-1; cdr3_aa: CASSEGQQNNEQFF; cdr3_nt: TGTGCCAGCAGTGAGGGACAACAAAACAATGAGCAGTTCTTC
cdr3_length: 15; clone_size: NA; j_call: TRBJ2-5; d_call: TRBD2; v_call: TRBV6-1; cdr3_aa: CASSARTSGQETQYF; cdr3_nt: TGTGCCAGCAGTGCCCGGACTAGCGGGCAAGAGACCCAGTACTTC
cdr3_length: 14; clone_size: NA; j_call: TRBJ1-1; d_call: NA; v_call: TRBV10-2; cdr3_aa: CASSYDGMNTEAFF; cdr3_nt: TGCGCCAGCAGTTATGACGGAATGAACACTGAAGCTTTCTTT
cdr3_length: 13; clone_size: NA; j_call: TRBJ2-1; d_call: NA; v_call: TRBV12-3/TRBV12-4; cdr3_aa: CASSGGGRGAQFF; cdr3_nt: TGTGCCAGCAGTGGGGGGGGCCGGGGCGCCCAGTTCTTC
cdr3_length: 15; clone_size: NA; j_call: TRBJ1-4; d_call: TRBD1; v_call: TRBV6-1; cdr3_aa: CASRGTGAQNEKLFF; cdr3_nt: TGTGCCAGCAGGGGGACAGGGGCCCAGAATGAAAAACTGTTTTTT
cdr3_length: 16; clone_size: NA; j_call: TRBJ2-4; d_call: TRBD2; v_call: TRBV6-5; cdr3_aa: CASRYGGIAGVNIQYF; cdr3_nt: TGTGCCAGCCGTTACGGTGGAATAGCGGGAGTTAACATTCAGTACTTC
cdr3_length: 15; clone_size: many; j_call: TRBJ2-1; d_call: NA; v_call: TRBV9; cdr3_aa: CASTSQGNSYNEQFF; cdr3_nt: TGTGCCAGCACCTCTCAGGGAAACTCCTACAATGAGCAGTTCTTC
cdr3_length: 17; clone_size: NA; j_call: TRBJ2-3; d_call: TRBD2; v_call: TRBV27; cdr3_aa: CASSPRLAGGITNMQYF; cdr3_nt: TGTGCCAGCAGTCCCAGACTAGCGGGAGGGATCACAAACATGCAGTACTTT
cdr3_length: 14; clone_size: NA; j_call: TRBJ2-2; d_call: NA; v_call: TRBV7-2; cdr3_aa: CASSRGMNTGELFF; cdr3_nt: TGTGCCAGCAGCCGAGGAATGAACACCGGGGAGCTGTTTTTT
cdr3_length: 14; clone_size: NA; j_call: TRBJ2-4; d_call: TRBD2; v_call: TRBV10-1; cdr3_aa: CASSEGLAGGVQYF; cdr3_nt: TGCGCCAGCAGTGAGGGACTAGCGGGAGGAGTGCAGTACTTC
cdr3_length: 12; clone_size: few; j_call: TRBJ2-4; d_call: NA; v_call: TRBV10-1; cdr3_aa: CASRTGENIQYF; cdr3_nt: TGCGCCAGCAGGACAGGAGAAAACATTCAGTACTTC
cdr3_length: 13; clone_size: NA; j_call: TRBJ2-1; d_call: NA; v_call: TRBV6-1; cdr3_aa: CASSEVVSIEQFF; cdr3_nt: TGTGCCAGCAGTGAAGTAGTTAGCATCGAGCAGTTCTTC
cdr3_length: 13; clone_size: few; j_call: TRBJ1-2; d_call: TRBD1; v_call: TRBV6-1; cdr3_aa: CASIRDRDYGYTF; cdr3_nt: TGTGCCAGCATAAGGGACAGGGACTATGGCTACACCTTC
cdr3_length: 15; clone_size: medium-sized; j_call: TRBJ2-7; d_call: TRBD2; v_call: TRBV7-2; cdr3_aa: CASNPGGTITYEQYF; cdr3_nt: TGTGCCAGCAATCCGGGGGGGACCATAACCTACGAGCAGTACTTC
cdr3_length: 15; clone_size: NA; j_call: TRBJ2-1; d_call: NA; v_call: TRBV27; cdr3_aa: CASSLGPPAYNEQFF; cdr3_nt: TGTGCCAGCAGTTTAGGACCACCAGCCTACAATGAGCAGTTCTTC
cdr3_length: 13; clone_size: NA; j_call: TRBJ2-5; d_call: NA; v_call: TRBV27; cdr3_aa: CASSLGSGRTQYF; cdr3_nt: TGTGCCAGCAGTTTAGGGTCAGGGAGGACCCAGTACTTC
cdr3_length: 15; clone_size: NA; j_call: TRBJ2-5; d_call: TRBD2; v_call: TRBV27; cdr3_aa: CASSLRAGGQESWYF; cdr3_nt: TGTGCCAGCAGTTTACGGGCGGGGGGGCAAGAGTCCTGGTACTTC
cdr3_length: 14; clone_size: NA; j_call: TRBJ2-1; d_call: NA; v_call: TRBV6-1; cdr3_aa: CASSGTSSYNEQFF; cdr3_nt: TGTGCCAGCAGTGGTACTAGCTCCTACAATGAGCAGTTCTTC
cdr3_length: 19; clone_size: few; j_call: TRBJ2-1; d_call: TRBD2; v_call: TRBV7-9; cdr3_aa: CASSPLDGTSGTGYNEQFF; cdr3_nt: TGTGCCAGCAGCCCACTCGACGGGACTAGCGGGACCGGCTACAATGAGCAGTTCTTC
cdr3_length: 15; clone_size: NA; j_call: TRBJ2-4; d_call: NA; v_call: TRBV27; cdr3_aa: CASSYRGRAKDTQYF; cdr3_nt: TGTGCCAGCAGTTATAGGGGGAGGGCCAAAGACACGCAGTATTTC
cdr3_length: 13; clone_size: NA; j_call: TRBJ2-1; d_call: NA; v_call: TRBV6-1; cdr3_aa: CASGHGGTYEQFF; cdr3_nt: TGTGCCAGCGGGCACGGCGGGACCTATGAGCAGTTCTTC
cdr3_length: 18; clone_size: NA; j_call: TRBJ2-2; d_call: TRBD1; v_call: TRBV27; cdr3_aa: CASSLYSLRTGSTGTQFF; cdr3_nt: TGTGCCAGCAGTTTATACTCCCTCCGGACAGGCAGCACAGGGACGCAGTTTTTT
cdr3_length: 11; clone_size: once; j_call: TRBJ2-5; d_call: NA; v_call: TRBV7-2; cdr3_aa: CGSSDQATQYF; cdr3_nt: TGCGGGAGCAGTGACCAAGCGACCCAGTACTTC
cdr3_length: 13; clone_size: NA; j_call: TRBJ2-3; d_call: NA; v_call: TRBV27; cdr3_aa: CASSTGGPGALYF; cdr3_nt: TGTGCCAGCAGTACTGGGGGTCCCGGTGCGCTGTATTTT
cdr3_length: 14; clone_size: NA; j_call: TRBJ1-2; d_call: NA; v_call: TRBV27; cdr3_aa: CASSLREAGYGYTF; cdr3_nt: TGTGCCAGCAGTTTAAGGGAGGCGGGCTATGGCTACACCTTC
cdr3_length: 15; clone_size: few; j_call: TRBJ2-5; d_call: TRBD2; v_call: TRBV7-2; cdr3_aa: CASSSGLADQETQYF; cdr3_nt: TGTGCCAGCAGCTCGGGACTAGCGGACCAAGAGACCCAGTACTTC
cdr3_length: 15; clone_size: NA; j_call: TRBJ1-3; d_call: NA; v_call: TRBV7-3; cdr3_aa: CASSLSGGYGNTIYF; cdr3_nt: TGTGCCAGCAGCTTAAGCGGGGGCTATGGAAACACCATATATTTT
cdr3_length: 14; clone_size: NA; j_call: TRBJ2-3; d_call: TRBD2; v_call: TRBV6-5; cdr3_aa: CASSCGRGENTQYF; cdr3_nt: TGCGCCAGCAGTTGCGGGAGAGGGGAAAATACTCAGTATTTC
cdr3_length: 14; clone_size: NA; j_call: TRBJ2-4; d_call: NA; v_call: TRBV6-1; cdr3_aa: CASRGAGAKNTQYF; cdr3_nt: TGTGCCAGCAGGGGGGCGGGAGCCAAAAACACGCAGTACTTT
cdr3_length: 13; clone_size: few; j_call: TRBJ1-2; d_call: NA; v_call: TRBV6-1; cdr3_aa: CASSGTENYGYTF; cdr3_nt: TGTGCCAGCAGTGGGACCGAAAACTATGGCTACACCTTC